This T cell receptor beta chain comes out of a study of cytotoxic CD8 clonotypes in ibrutinib-treated CLL. On the study more broadly: Per sample, productive templates averaged about 240,000 and productive rearrangements averaged 94,082.

Sequencing used immunoSEQ multiplex PCR; TCRdb keeps in-frame clones, though not all of them. There are some 300,000 clones in the sample; around four fifths occur only once, and 6.5% to 8% lies in the top ten. The study, taken as a whole, reports: Patients showed higher baseline clonality than age-matched healthy donors, and it tracked circulating CD8+ T-cell counts.

CDR1 and CDR2 from the germline V gene are PRHDT and FYEKMQ (reference sequence). This CDR3 comprises 12 residues. V gave up 5 bases and J gave up 1 base, with 2 bases separating them. With respect to this clone: Antigen: not known.

This sample comprised PBMCs, obtained before ibrutinib treatment. The receptor's source is a human donor with chronic lymphocytic leukemia. This chain joins TRBV13 and TRBJ2-2; no definite D call. CDR3 residues: CASSRNTGELFF. DNA for the CDR3: TGTGCCAGCAGCCGGAACACCGGGGAGCTGTTTTTT.